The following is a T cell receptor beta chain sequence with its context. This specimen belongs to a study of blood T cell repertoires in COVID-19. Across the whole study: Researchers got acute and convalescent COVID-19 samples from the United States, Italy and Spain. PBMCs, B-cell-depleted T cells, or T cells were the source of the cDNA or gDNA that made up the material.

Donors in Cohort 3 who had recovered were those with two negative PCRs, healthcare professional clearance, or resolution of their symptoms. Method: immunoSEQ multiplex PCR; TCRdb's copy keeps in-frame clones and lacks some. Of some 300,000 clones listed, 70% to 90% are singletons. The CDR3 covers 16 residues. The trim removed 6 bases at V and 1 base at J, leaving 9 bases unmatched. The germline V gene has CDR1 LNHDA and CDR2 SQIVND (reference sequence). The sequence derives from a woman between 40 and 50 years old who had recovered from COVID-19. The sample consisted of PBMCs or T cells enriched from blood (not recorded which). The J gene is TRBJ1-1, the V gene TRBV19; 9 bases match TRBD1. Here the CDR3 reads CASRPGQGPWNTEAFF. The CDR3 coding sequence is TGTGCCAGTAGACCGGGACAGGGTCCCTGGAACACTGAAGCTTTCTTT.